This T cell receptor beta chain originates from a study of T cells in Graves' hyperthyroidism and ophthalmopathy (dated by TCRdb to 2018 to 2020). Regarding the study in general: Peripheral blood samples were taken at initial diagnosis, before any treatment was given. After blood sampling, hyperthyroidism patients were treated with methimazole at a starting dose of 30 mg daily, and ophthalmopathy patients were treated with high-dose intravenous methylprednisolone. Thyroid tissue and blood T-cell repertoires from six Graves' hyperthyroidism patients were also compared in the study. The roughly 100 discovery patients were divided at random into training and test sets in a 7:3 ratio. To identify distinguishing TCR V-J signatures, a discovery cohort of about 100 patients was used, comprising 40 to 45 with Graves' ophthalmopathy and approximately 57 with stable Graves' hyperthyroidism. Prospective prediction of ophthalmopathy was tested in an independent validation cohort consisting of about 19 hyperthyroidism patients and some 17 patients who later progressed to ophthalmopathy. According to the paper, TCR Vbeta CDR3 sequencing was carried out on over 130 peripheral blood samples, which came from fewer than 50 ophthalmopathy, under 85 hyperthyroidism and some 17 progressor patients.

Amplification of TCR beta CDR3 regions was carried out from RNA transcripts. For the first round of RT-PCR on the TCR CDR3, the HTBI primer set was used together with the Qiagen OneStep RT-PCR kit. The libraries were constructed in a second round of multiplex PCR and then size-selected and purified. Sequencing of the libraries was done on an Illumina HiSeq2000 using paired-end 100 bp reads. Regarding the original processing steps: SOAPnuke was used to process the raw data, removing reads that contained adapters or uncalled bases, had a mean Phred below 15, or lacked an exact match to the constant primer or identifier. High-quality paired reads were merged with COPE v1.2.5, and unique nucleotide sequences were defined as clonotypes. MiTCR v1.1 was used to align clonotypes to the IMGT TRBV, TRBD and TRBJ reference segments. Only V-J combinations with frequency above 0.0001, covering 99% to 99.2% of repertoires, were analysed. A TCS score was defined as the ratio between F50 (clonal expansion) and ExV (chaos), using BLOSUM62-based TCRdist between CDR3 peptides within each V-J. Welch's t-statistics and random forest reduced around 520 V-J features to under 15, which were used in a naive Bayes classifier (R e1071). TCRdb redid the processing of the public reads, applying fastp at Q25 and MiXCR, and retained in-frame beta chains. Rows are unified per CDR3 protein, each entry keeping the most common DNA and genes. None of the V and J calls come from the authors' own analysis; TCRdb made them. The sample table holds 350,000 to 400,000 distinct CDR3 sequences, of which 15% to 20% were seen once. Together, the top ten hold roughly 3.5% of the sample.

V is pruned by 7 bases and J by 3 bases, leaving 17 bases of the junction without a gene match. The germline V gene (reference sequence) yields LNHDA for CDR1 and SQIVND for CDR2. The CDR3 contains 17 residues, cysteine and phenylalanine counted. Just CDR3 DNA is preserved here, 51 bases in frame from base 1. General conclusions and limits of the study: A 13 V-J signature model separated ophthalmopathy from stable hyperthyroidism, with roughly 88% sensitivity and about 81% specificity in cross-validation and 80%/75% in testing. In validation, the model predicted progression to ophthalmopathy with over 60% sensitivity and 72.22% specificity, a median of around six months before onset. Most expanded thyroid clonotypes (frequency above 0.001) were also detected in blood, suggesting blood repertoires may reflect thyroid immune responses. No statistical method was used to fix the sample size in advance, and group allocation was not hidden from the investigators.

This clonotype occurred many times. This receptor's antigen is unknown. Base qualities were left out, and no much larger clone turns up one base away. A patient counted as having stable Graves' hyperthyroidism if no progression to ophthalmopathy occurred over 18 months of follow-up. The hyperthyroidism patients were between 18 and 65 years old and newly diagnosed, with a disease duration of less than 2 months. Exclusion was applied to patients with uncontrolled infections, other autoimmune diseases, pregnancy or lactation. Diagnoses were established on the basis of clinical symptoms, serum thyroxine and TRAb, thyroid ultrasound, and orbital computed tomography. PBMCs were separated from roughly 10 ml of fresh peripheral blood using Ficoll-Paque density gradient centrifugation. Trizol reagent was used to extract total RNA, and RNA quality was then checked on an Agilent 2100 Bioanalyzer.

This receptor was taken from a woman aged 18 to 35 with Graves' hyperthyroidism. The sequenced sample consisted of blood. The chain joins TRBV19 to TRBJ2-5, with 7 middle bases fitting TRBD2. The nucleotides are TGTGCCAGTACCCTAGCAGCGGGGCGGCGTACCGAAGAGACCCAGTACTTC. It specifies CASTLAAGRRTEETQYF.